One and the same sample provided the 7 T cell receptor beta chains below, sequenced in a study of T cell responses to AZD1222 COVID-19 vaccine (dated by TCRdb to the early 2020s). The library was made by the immunoSEQ multiplex PCR assay. TCRdb provides this immuneACCESS table in a form limited to in-frame rearrangements. Some clones are lacking; in checked studies, under half of them reflect an unresolved V gene, and why the rest are absent is not known. In all, the sample holds fewer than 180,000 clones, and roughly 90% of those were seen once. The ten largest clones take up under 4% of the sample. The time point label corresponds to: about 28 days (+/-7) after the second vaccine dose. The sample in question was peripheral blood, obtained 28 days after the second AZD1222 dose. All receptors derive from an adult who received the AZD1222 COVID-19 vaccine.

This chain uses TRBV19 with TRBJ2-7, with TRBD2 matching over 12 bases. CDR3 length equals 15 residues. Germline V gives CDR1 LNHDA, CDR2 SQIVND (reference sequence). After removal of 4 bases from V and 7 bases from J, the junction contained 8 bases not matched to a gene. In DNA form, the CDR3 reads TGTGCCAGTAGTACGACTAGCGGGAGTCTGGATGAGCAGTACTTC. Translated: CASSTTSGSLDEQYF.

This chain links TRBV10-2 with TRBJ1-2; possibly TRBD1 for D (6 bases). Trimming stripped 0 bases from V and 0 bases from J, with 11 bases between. Germline V CDR1 and CDR2: WSHSY, SAAADI. The CDR3 totals 16 residues. CDR3 loop: CASSESGGLANYGYTF. CDR3 DNA: TGCGCCAGCAGTGAGTCGGGGGGCTTAGCTAACTATGGCTACACCTTC.

The V gene is TRBV5-6, the J gene TRBJ1-2; 7 nucleotides align to TRBD1. V dropped 6 bases and J dropped 3; count of bases not matched to a gene: 5. Germline V gene data show CDR1 as SGHDT and CDR2 as YYEEEE. CDR3 length: 13 amino acids. The CDR3 sequence: CASKGGQHYGYTF. The CDR3 DNA reads TGTGCCAGCAAAGGGGGACAGCACTATGGCTACACCTTC.

The rearrangement links TRBV6-4 to TRBJ1-2; D might be TRBD1 (5 bases). Per germline, CDR1 MRHNA and CDR2 SNTAGT. The CDR3 length is 15 residues. V was shortened by 2 bases and J by 4 bases, with 14 bases between the two germline ends. The CDR3, as DNA: TGTGCCAGCAGTGACGGTCTCGGGACCGCCTATGGCTACACCTTC. Amino acid sequence: CASSDGLGTAYGYTF.

This clone was seen only once. This rearrangement joins TRBV30 to TRBJ2-2; 14 nucleotides align to TRBD2. Germline CDR1 GTSNPN, CDR2 SVGIG (reference sequence). This CDR3 has 15 residues. The V segment lost 1 base and the J segment 7 bases; nucleotides outside the gene matches: 2. The CDR3 DNA follows: TGTGCCTGGAGTGCCGGACTAGCGGGGGGCGGGGAGCTGTTTTTT. Residues: CAWSAGLAGGGELFF.

The rearrangement joins TRBV19 to TRBJ2-3, with TRBD1 identical over 9 bases. The CDR3 spans 13 residues. The junction had 4 bases not matched to a gene; V was cut back by 8 bases and J by 4 bases. Looked up from germline, CDR1 is LNHDA and CDR2 is SQIVND (reference sequence). The CDR3 DNA is TGTGCCAGTGGGACAGGGAGGTCAGATACGCAGTATTTT. It specifies CASGTGRSDTQYF. The full variable domain, in which reference TRBV19 and TRBJ2-3 provide the parts outside the CDR3, is DGGITQSPKYLFRKEGQNVTLSCEQNLNHDAMYWYRQDPGQGLRLIYYSQIVNDFQKGDIAEGYSVSREKKESFPLTVTSAQKNPTAFYLCASGTGRSDTQYFGPGTRLTVL.

DNA of the CDR3: TGTGCCAGCAGCCGGACGATCCGGGATGAGCAGTTCTTC. Its protein is CASSRTIRDEQFF. V is TRBV11-2 and J is TRBJ2-1; D unclear. The V end was cut by 5 bases, the J end by 8 bases, with 13 bases between. Germline CDR1 and CDR2: SGHAT and FQNNGV. The CDR3 runs to 13 residues.